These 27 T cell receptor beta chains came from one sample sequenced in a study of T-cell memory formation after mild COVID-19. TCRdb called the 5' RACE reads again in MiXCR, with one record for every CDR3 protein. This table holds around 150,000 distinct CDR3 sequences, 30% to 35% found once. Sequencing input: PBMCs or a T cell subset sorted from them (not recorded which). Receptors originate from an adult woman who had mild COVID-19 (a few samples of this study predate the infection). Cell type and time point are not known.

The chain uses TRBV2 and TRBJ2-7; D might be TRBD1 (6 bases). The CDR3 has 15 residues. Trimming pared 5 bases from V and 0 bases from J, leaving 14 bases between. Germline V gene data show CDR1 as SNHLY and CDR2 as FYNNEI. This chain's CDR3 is CASSNPGHISYEQYF. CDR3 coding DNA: TGTGCCAGCAGTAATCCGGGACACATCTCCTACGAGCAGTACTTC.

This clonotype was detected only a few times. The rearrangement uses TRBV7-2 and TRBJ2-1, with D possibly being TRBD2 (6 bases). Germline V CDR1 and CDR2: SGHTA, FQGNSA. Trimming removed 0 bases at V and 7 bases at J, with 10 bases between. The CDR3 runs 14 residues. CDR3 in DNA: TGTGCCAGCAGCTTAGCCGGGGGTAGGAATGAGCAGTTCTTC. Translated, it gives CASSLAGGRNEQFF.

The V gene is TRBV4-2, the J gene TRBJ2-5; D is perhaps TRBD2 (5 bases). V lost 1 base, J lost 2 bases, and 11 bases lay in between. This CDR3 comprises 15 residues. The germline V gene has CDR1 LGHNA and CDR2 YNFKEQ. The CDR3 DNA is TGTGCCAGCAGCCAAGGGGGAGAGGAGCAAGAGACCCAGTACTTC. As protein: CASSQGGEEQETQYF.

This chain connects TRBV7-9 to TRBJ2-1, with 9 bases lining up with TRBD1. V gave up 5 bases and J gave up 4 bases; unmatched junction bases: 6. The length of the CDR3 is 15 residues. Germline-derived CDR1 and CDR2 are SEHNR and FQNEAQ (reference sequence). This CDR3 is CASSLRDRAYNEQFF. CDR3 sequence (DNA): TGTGCCAGCAGCCTCCGGGACAGGGCATACAATGAGCAGTTCTTC.

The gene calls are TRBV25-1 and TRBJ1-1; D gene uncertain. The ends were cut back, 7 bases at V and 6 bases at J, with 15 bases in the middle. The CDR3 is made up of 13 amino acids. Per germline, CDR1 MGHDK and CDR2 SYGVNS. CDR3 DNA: TGTGCCAGCATCGCCGGTAGTGGCGCTGAAGCTTTCTTT. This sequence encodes CASIAGSGAEAFF.

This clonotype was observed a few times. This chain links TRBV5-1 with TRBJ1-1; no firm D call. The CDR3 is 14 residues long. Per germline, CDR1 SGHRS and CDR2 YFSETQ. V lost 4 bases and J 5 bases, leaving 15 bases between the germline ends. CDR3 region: CASSNFLGETEAFF. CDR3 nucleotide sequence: TGCGCCAGCAGCAATTTCTTAGGTGAGACTGAAGCTTTCTTT.

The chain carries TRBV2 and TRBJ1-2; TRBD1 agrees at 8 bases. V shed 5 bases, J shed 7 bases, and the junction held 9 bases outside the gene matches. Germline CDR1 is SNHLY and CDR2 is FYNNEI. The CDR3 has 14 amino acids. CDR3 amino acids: CASSKDRVVSGYTF. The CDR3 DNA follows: TGTGCCAGCAGTAAGGACAGGGTGGTATCTGGCTACACCTTC.

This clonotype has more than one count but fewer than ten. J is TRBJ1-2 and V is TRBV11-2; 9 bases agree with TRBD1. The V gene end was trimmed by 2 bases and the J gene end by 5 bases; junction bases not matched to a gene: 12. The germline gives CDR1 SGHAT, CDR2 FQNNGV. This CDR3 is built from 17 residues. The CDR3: CASSLITGGWNPYGYTF. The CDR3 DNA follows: TGTGCCAGCAGCTTAATTACAGGGGGCTGGAACCCTTATGGCTACACCTTC.

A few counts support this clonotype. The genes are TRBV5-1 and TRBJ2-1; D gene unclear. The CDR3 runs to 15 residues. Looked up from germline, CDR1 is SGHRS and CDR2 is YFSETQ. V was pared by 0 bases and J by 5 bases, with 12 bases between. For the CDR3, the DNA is TGCGCCAGCAGCTTGGAGGCAGGCTACCACAATGAGCAGTTCTTC. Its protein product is CASSLEAGYHNEQFF.

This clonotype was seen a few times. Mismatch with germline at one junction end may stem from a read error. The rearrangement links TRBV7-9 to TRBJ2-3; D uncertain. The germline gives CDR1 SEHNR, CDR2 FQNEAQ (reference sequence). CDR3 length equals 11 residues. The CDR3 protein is CASSSIPGPPF. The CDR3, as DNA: TGTGCCAGCAGTTCCATTCCAGGCCCCCCTTTT.

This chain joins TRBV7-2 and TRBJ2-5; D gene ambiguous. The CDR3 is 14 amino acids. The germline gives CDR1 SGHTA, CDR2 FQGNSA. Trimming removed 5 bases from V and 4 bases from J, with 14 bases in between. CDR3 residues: CASSTGPGLETQYF. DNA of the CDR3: TGTGCCAGCAGCACCGGGCCGGGTTTAGAGACCCAGTACTTC. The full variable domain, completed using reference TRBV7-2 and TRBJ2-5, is GAGVSQSPSNKVTEKGKDVELRCDPISGHTALYWYRQSLGQGLEFLIYFQGNSAPDKSGLPSDRFSAERTGGSVSTLTIQRTQQEDSAVYLCASSTGPGLETQYFGPGTRLLVL.

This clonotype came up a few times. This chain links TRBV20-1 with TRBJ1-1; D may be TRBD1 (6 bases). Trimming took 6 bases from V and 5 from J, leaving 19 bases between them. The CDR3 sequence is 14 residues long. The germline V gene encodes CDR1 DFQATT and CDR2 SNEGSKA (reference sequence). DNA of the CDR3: TGCAGTGCGGATAAAGGGGGGGCGGATACTGAAGCTTTCTTT. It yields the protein CSADKGGADTEAFF.

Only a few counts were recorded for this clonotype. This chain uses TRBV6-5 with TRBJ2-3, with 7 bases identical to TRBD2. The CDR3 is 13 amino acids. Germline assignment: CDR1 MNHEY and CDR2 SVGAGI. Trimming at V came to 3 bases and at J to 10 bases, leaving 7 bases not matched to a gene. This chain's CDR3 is CASSYRERGAQYF. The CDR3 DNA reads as TGTGCCAGCAGTTATAGAGAACGGGGGGCGCAGTATTTT.

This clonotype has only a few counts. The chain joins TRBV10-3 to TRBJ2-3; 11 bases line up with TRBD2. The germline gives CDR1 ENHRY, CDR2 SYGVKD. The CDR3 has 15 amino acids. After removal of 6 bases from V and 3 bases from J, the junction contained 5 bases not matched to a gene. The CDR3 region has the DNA TGTGCCATCAGAAAGGGGACTAGCGGTACAGATACGCAGTATTTT. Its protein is CAIRKGTSGTDTQYF.

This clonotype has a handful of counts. The CDR3 nucleotides are TGTGCCAGCAGCGACTCTCGGGCCTTCCCTGCGGGGGGCAATCAGCCCCAGCATTTT. Translating gives CASSDSRAFPAGGNQPQHF. The chain has TRBV3-1 and TRBJ1-5; a weak D match, TRBD1 (5 bases). The germline CDR1 and CDR2 sequences are LGHDT and YNNKEL (reference sequence). The CDR3 covers 19 residues. V dropped 5 bases and J dropped 2 bases, with 25 bases sitting between them.

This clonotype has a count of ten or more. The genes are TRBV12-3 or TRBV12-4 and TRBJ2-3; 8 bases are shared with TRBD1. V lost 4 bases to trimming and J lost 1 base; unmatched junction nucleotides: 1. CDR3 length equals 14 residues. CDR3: CASSWGQGTDTQYF. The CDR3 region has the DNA TGTGCCAGCAGTTGGGGACAGGGCACAGATACGCAGTATTTT.

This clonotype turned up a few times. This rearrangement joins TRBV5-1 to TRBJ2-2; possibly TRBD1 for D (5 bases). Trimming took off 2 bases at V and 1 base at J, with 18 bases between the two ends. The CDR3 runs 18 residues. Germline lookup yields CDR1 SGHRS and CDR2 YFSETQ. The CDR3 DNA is TGCGCCAGCAGCTTTCCAACAGGTGTGGCAGGGAACACCGGGGAGCTGTTTTTT. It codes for CASSFPTGVAGNTGELFF.

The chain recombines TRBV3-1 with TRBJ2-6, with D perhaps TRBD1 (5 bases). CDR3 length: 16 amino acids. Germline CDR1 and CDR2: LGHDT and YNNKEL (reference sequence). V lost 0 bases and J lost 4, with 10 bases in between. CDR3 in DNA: TGTGCCAGCAGCCAAGATCCAGGGAAAGGGGCCAACGTCCTGACTTTC. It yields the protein CASSQDPGKGANVLTF.

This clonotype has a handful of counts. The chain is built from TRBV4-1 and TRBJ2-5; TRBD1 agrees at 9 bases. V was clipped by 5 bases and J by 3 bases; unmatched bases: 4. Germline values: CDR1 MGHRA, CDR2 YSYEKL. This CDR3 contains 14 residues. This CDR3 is CASSFRDREETQYF. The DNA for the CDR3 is TGCGCCAGCAGCTTCCGGGACAGGGAAGAGACCCAGTACTTC.

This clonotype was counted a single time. The CDR3 is CASSLTPHTGGKGEKLFF. CDR3 DNA: TGCGCCAGCAGCTTGACACCACACACAGGGGGCAAGGGTGAAAAACTGTTTTTT. The V gene is TRBV5-1, the J gene TRBJ1-4; 9 bases line up with TRBD1. The germline CDR1 and CDR2 sequences are SGHRS and YFSETQ. Unmatched junction bases numbered 14, after V lost 1 base and J lost 7 bases. The CDR3 extends over 18 amino acids. The full variable domain, in which reference TRBV5-1 and TRBJ1-4 provide the parts outside the CDR3, is KAGVTQTPRYLIKTRGQQVTLSCSPISGHRSVSWYQQTPGQGLQFLFEYFSETQRNKGNFPGRFSGRQFSNSRSEMNVSTLELGDSALYLCASSLTPHTGGKGEKLFFGSGTQLSVL.

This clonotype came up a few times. CDR3 amino acids: CASSLGRRTGTYNEQFF. For the CDR3, the DNA is TGTGCCAGCAGCTTGGGGCGCAGGACAGGGACCTACAATGAGCAGTTCTTC. The V call is TRBV13, the J call TRBJ2-1, with 8 bases that match TRBD1. Per the germline V gene, CDR1 is PRHDT and CDR2 is FYEKMQ (reference sequence). This CDR3 contains 17 residues. V shed 3 bases and J 2 bases; nucleotides not matched to a gene: 9.

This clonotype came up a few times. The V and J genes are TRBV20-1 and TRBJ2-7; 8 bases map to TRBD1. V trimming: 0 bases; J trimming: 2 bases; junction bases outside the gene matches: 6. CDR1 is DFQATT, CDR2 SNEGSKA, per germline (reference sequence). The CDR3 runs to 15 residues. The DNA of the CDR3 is TGCAGTGCTAGAGATCAAACAGGGGGGACCTACGAGCAGTACTTC. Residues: CSARDQTGGTYEQYF.

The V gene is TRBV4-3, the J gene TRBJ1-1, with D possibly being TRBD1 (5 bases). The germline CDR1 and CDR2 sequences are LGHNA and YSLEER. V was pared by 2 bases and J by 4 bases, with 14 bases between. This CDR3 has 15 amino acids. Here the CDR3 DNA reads TGCGCCAGCAGCCAACAGCAGGGTATGGGCACTGAAGCTTTCTTT. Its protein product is CASSQQQGMGTEAFF.

In DNA, the CDR3 is TGCGCCAGCAACCGGGACAGGGGGAGGACTGAAGCTTTCTTT. Translated: CASNRDRGRTEAFF. The chain carries TRBV5-1 and TRBJ1-1; 11 bases map to TRBD1. CDR3 length: 14 amino acids. Trimming removed 6 bases from V and 5 bases from J; junction bases left unmatched: 6. Germline CDR1 is SGHRS and CDR2 is YFSETQ.

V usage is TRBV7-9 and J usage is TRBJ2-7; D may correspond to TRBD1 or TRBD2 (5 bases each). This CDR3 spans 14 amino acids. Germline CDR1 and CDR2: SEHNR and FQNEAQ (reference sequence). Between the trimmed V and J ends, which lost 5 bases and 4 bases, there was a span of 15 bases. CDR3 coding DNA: TGTGCCAGCAGCCCCGCATCGGGACGGTACGAGCAGTACTTC. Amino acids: CASSPASGRYEQYF. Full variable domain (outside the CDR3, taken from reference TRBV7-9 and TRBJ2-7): DTGVSQNPRHKITKRGQNVTFRCDPISEHNRLYWYRQTLGQGPEFLTYFQNEAQLEKSRLLSDRFSAERPKGSFSTLEIQRTEQGDSAMYLCASSPASGRYEQYFGPGTRLTVT.

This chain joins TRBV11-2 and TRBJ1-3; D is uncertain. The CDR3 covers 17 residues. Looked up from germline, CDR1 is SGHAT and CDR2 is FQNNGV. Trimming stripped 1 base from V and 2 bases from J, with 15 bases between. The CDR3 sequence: CASSLGRGFGTGNTIYF. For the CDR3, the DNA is TGTGCCAGCAGCTTAGGAAGAGGGTTCGGTACTGGAAACACCATATATTTT. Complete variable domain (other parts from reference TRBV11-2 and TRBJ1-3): EAGVAQSPRYKIIEKRQSVAFWCNPISGHATLYWYQQILGQGPKLLIQFQNNGVVDDSQLPKDRFSAERLKGVDSTLKIQPAKLEDSAVYLCASSLGRGFGTGNTIYFGEGSWLTVV.

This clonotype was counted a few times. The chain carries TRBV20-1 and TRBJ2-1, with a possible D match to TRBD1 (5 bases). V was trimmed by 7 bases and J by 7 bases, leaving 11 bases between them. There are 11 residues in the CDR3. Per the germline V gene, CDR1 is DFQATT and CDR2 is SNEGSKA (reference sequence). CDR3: CSVTQGNEQFF. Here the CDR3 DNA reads TGCAGTGTTACTCAGGGTAATGAGCAGTTCTTC.